This T cell receptor (beta chain) emerged from a study of blood T cell repertoires in COVID-19. The V gene lost 5 bases and the J gene lost 4 bases, with 7 bases spanning the gap. CDR1 SQVTM and CDR2 ANQGSEA come from the germline V gene. CDR3 length equals 11 residues. Measured with immunoSEQ multiplex PCR; TCRdb has only the in-frame clones, and not every one. Of around 150,000 clones in the sample, 85% to 90% were seen once. The TCR comes from a man aged 18 to 29 with acute or convalescent COVID-19. The specimen was peripheral blood. V usage is TRBV29-1 and J usage is TRBJ2-3; no clear D gene. The DNA of the CDR3 is TGCAGCGTTTTTGTCGCAGATACGCAGTATTTT. This encodes CSVFVADTQYF.